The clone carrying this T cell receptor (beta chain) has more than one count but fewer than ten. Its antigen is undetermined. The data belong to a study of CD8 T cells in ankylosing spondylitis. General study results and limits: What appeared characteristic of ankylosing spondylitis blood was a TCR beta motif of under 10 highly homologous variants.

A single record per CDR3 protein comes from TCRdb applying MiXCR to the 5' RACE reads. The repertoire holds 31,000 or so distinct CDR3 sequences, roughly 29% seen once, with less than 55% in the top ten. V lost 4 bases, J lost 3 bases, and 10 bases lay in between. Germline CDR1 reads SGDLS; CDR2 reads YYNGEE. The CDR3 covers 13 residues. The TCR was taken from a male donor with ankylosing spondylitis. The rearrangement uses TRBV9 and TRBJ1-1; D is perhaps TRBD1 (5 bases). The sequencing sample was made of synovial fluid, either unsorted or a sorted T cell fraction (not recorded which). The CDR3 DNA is TGTGCCAGCAGCCCAGACAGTTACACTGAAGCTTTCTTT. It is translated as CASSPDSYTEAFF.